Shown below are 2 T cell receptor beta chains from a single sample sequenced in a study of control samples from healthy donors and cancer patients. TCRdb's copy holds only in-frame clones and misses some; the assay was immunoSEQ multiplex PCR. The table shows 170,000 or so clones, with 90% to 95% occurring only once. Material: blood. The receptors derive from a man younger than 30 in good health.

This chain joins TRBV12-5 and TRBJ1-5; weak D call: TRBD1 (6 bases). CDR3 length: 13 residues. Germline values: CDR1 LGHNT, CDR2 FRNRAP. The V and J ends lost 8 bases and 5 bases respectively, with 13 bases between them. The CDR3 spells CASREGGDQPQHF. The CDR3 DNA sequence: TGTGCTAGTCGAGAGGGGGGGGATCAGCCCCAGCATTTT.

DNA for the CDR3: TGTGCCAGCAGGCCCAGGGAAAACAATTCACCCCTCCACTTT. As protein: CASRPRENNSPLHF. This chain connects TRBV28 to TRBJ1-6; maybe TRBD1 (5 bases). CDR3 size: 14 residues. Germline values: CDR1 MDHEN, CDR2 SYDVKM. The germline V and J ends were trimmed by 6 bases and 7 bases, with 13 bases remaining between them.